This T cell receptor (beta chain) originates from a study of PD-1 blockade in classical Hodgkin lymphoma. Using immunoSEQ multiplex PCR, the repertoire was profiled, and TCRdb retains in-frame clones only, with some absent. The repertoire includes more than 90,000 clones, roughly 76% of them detected once, and about 15% sits in the top ten. CDR3 length equals 13 residues. The V gene lost 3 bases and the J gene lost 2 bases, with 7 bases spanning the gap. Germline V gene lookup returns CDR1 SGHTA and CDR2 FQGNSA. No patient escaped relapse after autologous stem cell transplantation, and brentuximab vedotin exposure varied.

This receptor was taken from a human donor with classical Hodgkin lymphoma. The sample here was peripheral blood mononuclear cells (PBMCs), taken before the second cycle of nivolumab. The genes are TRBV7-2 and TRBJ1-1; D call uncertain. The CDR3 region is CASSFSHNTEAFF. CDR3 DNA sequence: TGTGCCAGCAGCTTCTCGCACAACACTGAAGCTTTCTTT. Full variable domain (outside the CDR3, taken from reference TRBV7-2 and TRBJ1-1): GAGVSQSPSNKVTEKGKDVELRCDPISGHTALYWYRQSLGQGLEFLIYFQGNSAPDKSGLPSDRFSAERTGGSVSTLTIQRTQQEDSAVYLCASSFSHNTEAFFGQGTRLTVV.